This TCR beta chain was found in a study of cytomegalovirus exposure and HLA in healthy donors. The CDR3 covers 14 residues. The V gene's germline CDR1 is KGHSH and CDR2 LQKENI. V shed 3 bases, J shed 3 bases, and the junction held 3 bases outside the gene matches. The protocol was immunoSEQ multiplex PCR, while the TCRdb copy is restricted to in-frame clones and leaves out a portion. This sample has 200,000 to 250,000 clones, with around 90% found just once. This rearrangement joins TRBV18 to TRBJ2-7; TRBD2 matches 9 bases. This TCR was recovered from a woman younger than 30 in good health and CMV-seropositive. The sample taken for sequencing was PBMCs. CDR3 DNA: TGTGCCAGCTCACCTAGCGGGAGTGTCTACGAGCAGTACTTC. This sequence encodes CASSPSGSVYEQYF. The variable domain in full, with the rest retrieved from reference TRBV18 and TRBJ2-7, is NAGVMQNPRHLVRRRGQEARLRCSPMKGHSHVYWYRQLPEEGLKFMVYLQKENIIDESGMPKERFSAEFPKEGPSILRIQQVVRGDSAAYFCASSPSGSVYEQYFGPGTRLTVT.